Below, 7 T cell receptor beta chains from the same sample are listed, as sequenced in a study of T cells in Graves' hyperthyroidism and ophthalmopathy. Researchers took RNA transcripts and amplified the TCR beta CDR3 regions from them. HTBI primers were used for first-round RT-PCR of the TCR CDR3. TCRdb recomputed calls from the multiplex PCR reads with MiXCR, one row per CDR3 protein. The sample carries under 450,000 distinct CDR3 sequences, about 13% recorded once. The sequencing input was blood. Source of these receptors: a man aged 25 to 40 with Graves' hyperthyroidism that later progressed to Graves' ophthalmopathy.

The rearrangement links TRBV10-3 to TRBJ1-1; the match to TRBD1 covers 7 bases. The CDR3 is 14 amino acids. V dropped 2 bases and J dropped 2; count of bases not matched to a gene: 2. CDR1 is ENHRY and CDR2 is SYGVKD in the germline V gene. CDR3 residues: CAISETGDNTEAFF. The CDR3 nucleotides are TGTGCCATCAGTGAGACAGGGGATAACACTGAAGCTTTCTTT.

This clonotype has ten or more counts. The chain joins TRBV24-1 to TRBJ2-2; D unclear. Germline V gene lookup returns CDR1 KGHDR and CDR2 SFDVKD. V was cut by 6 bases and J by 6 bases, with 10 bases left in between. This CDR3 has 13 residues. The CDR3 sequence: CATSYIGSGELFF. DNA of the CDR3: TGTGCCACCAGTTACATAGGCTCCGGGGAGCTGTTTTTT.

The chain joins TRBV28 to TRBJ1-4; the match to TRBD1 covers 8 bases. Germline V lookup: CDR1 MDHEN, CDR2 SYDVKM. V was clipped by 6 bases and J by 7 bases; unmatched bases: 13. The CDR3 has 16 residues. CDR3 protein: CASSSGAGGAVEKLFF. The CDR3 nucleotides are TGTGCCAGCAGCTCCGGGGCAGGGGGCGCGGTTGAAAAACTGTTTTTT.

This clonotype was counted many times. The chain carries TRBV7-6 and TRBJ2-2, with no clear D. This CDR3 comprises 13 residues. Trimming removed 3 bases at V and 1 base at J, with 3 bases between. Germline values: CDR1 SGHVS, CDR2 FNYEAQ. CDR3 amino acids: CASSFRNTGELFF. In DNA, the CDR3 is TGTGCCAGCAGCTTTCGGAACACCGGGGAGCTGTTTTTT.

Note on this clonotype: Compared with germline, one end of the junction differs, possibly owing to a read error. The J gene is TRBJ1-1, the V gene TRBV6-1; D remains ambiguous. The CDR3 has 15 residues. CDR1 and CDR2 (germline): MNHNS, SASEGT. The CDR3: CVSSEGPGLNTEAFF. CDR3 in DNA: TGTGTCAGCAGTGAAGGACCGGGCCTTAACACTGAAGCTTTCTTT.

In regard to this clonotype: No conserved phenylalanine or tryptophan is present at the end of the CDR3, so a read error is the likely explanation. Because the CDR3's place on the DNA is in doubt, the DNA is left out and the CDR3 is given as listed by TCRdb. The chain couples TRBV7-8 to TRBJ2-2; TRBD2 is the table's D call, not checked against the DNA. Per the germline V gene, CDR1 is SGHVS and CDR2 is FQNEAQ. 14 amino acids form the CDR3, both terminal residues included. CDR3 loop: CASTRGAPVGELFV.

This clonotype has a single count. The genes are TRBV2 and TRBJ1-2; 9 nucleotides align to TRBD1. The CDR3 sequence is 15 residues long. Per germline, CDR1 SNHLY and CDR2 FYNNEI. The ends lost 8 bases at V and 4 bases at J; junction bases unmatched: 11. CDR3 sequence reads: CASSARDRASYGYTF. As DNA, the CDR3 is TGTGCCAGCTCCGCCCGGGACAGGGCTTCCTATGGCTACACCTTC.